These T cell receptor beta chains were read from a single sample in a study of CD8 T cells in Susac syndrome. TCRdb re-called the immunoSEQ multiplex PCR reads through MiXCR, storing one row per CDR3 protein. The data contain around 79,000 distinct CDR3 sequences, roughly 95% of them seen just once; the ten biggest clones take up 0.5% to 0.65%. Sequencing was done on a sample of CD8+ T cells from PBMCs. The receptors come from a human donor with Susac syndrome. Each CDR3 is given with its conserved first and last residue. Each record gives: J gene, clone size, V gene, D gene, CDR3 protein, CDR3 DNA. D genes are given only for firm matches. The size field is filled for only some rows; it gives once, few, many or a size class.

TRBJ2-3	.	TRBV30	.	CAWSVTDTDTQYF	TGTGCCTGGAGTGTGACGGACACAGATACGCAGTATTTT
TRBJ1-1	.	TRBV5-1	.	CASSLAGPLTEAFF	TGCGCCAGCAGCTTGGCAGGTCCTTTGACTGAAGCTTTCTTT
TRBJ2-7	once	TRBV13	.	CASSLGRRDEQYF	TGTGCCAGCAGCTTAGGCCGTAGGGACGAGCAGTACTTC
TRBJ2-5	.	TRBV7-6	.	CASSSPEPTRWTQYF	TGTGCCAGCAGCTCACCGGAACCAACAAGATGGACCCAGTACTTC
TRBJ2-1	.	TRBV14	TRBD1	CASSPSGTGKREQFF	TGTGCCAGCAGCCCTTCCGGGACAGGGAAGCGTGAGCAGTTCTTC
TRBJ1-5	.	TRBV7-9	TRBD1	CASRGTGYGNQPQHF	TGTGCCAGCAGAGGGACAGGGTACGGCAATCAGCCCCAGCATTTT
TRBJ2-2	.	TRBV5-1	.	CASSPEGTGELFF	TGCGCCAGCAGCCCGGAGGGCACCGGGGAGCTGTTTTTT
TRBJ2-5	.	TRBV6-2/TRBV6-3	.	CASSYGLNQETQYF	TGTGCCAGCAGTTACGGGCTAAATCAAGAGACCCAGTACTTC
TRBJ1-2	.	TRBV2	.	CASSELYDGYTF	TGTGCCAGCAGTGAACTTTATGATGGCTACACCTTC
TRBJ2-1	.	TRBV7-9	TRBD2	CASSQTSGGAWEQFF	TGTGCCAGCAGCCAGACTAGCGGGGGGGCCTGGGAGCAGTTCTTC
TRBJ1-1	.	TRBV19	.	CASSIDPSIGNTEAFF	TGTGCCAGTAGTATAGACCCCAGTATTGGGAACACTGAAGCTTTCTTT
TRBJ2-1	.	TRBV25-1	.	CASSGIQGPNEQFF	TGTGCCAGCAGTGGGATACAGGGACCCAATGAGCAGTTCTTC
TRBJ2-7	once	TRBV12-3/TRBV12-4	.	CASSLKRFSYEQYF	TGTGCCAGCAGTTTAAAACGGTTCTCCTACGAGCAGTACTTC
TRBJ1-2	.	TRBV6-5	.	CASSYSGRNYGYTF	TGTGCCAGCAGTTACTCGGGCAGAAACTATGGCTACACCTTC
TRBJ2-2	.	TRBV6-4	.	CASSDTSTGELFF	TGTGCCAGCAGTGACACTAGCACCGGGGAGCTGTTTTTT
TRBJ2-3	.	TRBV14	TRBD1	CASSHRTGVDTQYF	TGTGCCAGCAGCCATAGGACAGGGGTGGATACGCAGTATTTT
TRBJ2-7	.	TRBV7-4	.	CASRYRIKQGYEQYF	TGTGCCAGCCGATACCGAATAAAACAGGGCTACGAGCAGTACTTC
TRBJ2-3	.	TRBV29-1	.	CSVRGGSTDTQYF	TGCAGCGTTCGAGGGGGAAGCACAGATACGCAGTATTTT
TRBJ2-1	.	TRBV14	.	CASSPHRDSWFF	TGTGCCAGCAGCCCCCACCGGGATTCGTGGTTCTTC
TRBJ1-6	.	TRBV7-8	TRBD1	CASSPVEGARSPLHF	TGTGCCAGCAGCCCCGTCGAGGGGGCACGGTCACCCCTCCACTTT
TRBJ2-3	once	TRBV12-5	.	CASGLGRGDTQYF	TGTGCTAGTGGTTTAGGGAGAGGAGATACGCAGTATTTT
TRBJ1-2	.	TRBV20-1	.	CSARDDQDIYYGYTF	TGCAGTGCTAGAGACGACCAAGACATCTACTATGGCTACACCTTC
TRBJ2-3	.	TRBV20-1	TRBD2	CSARDFALAGAHTDTQYF	TGCAGTGCTAGAGATTTCGCCCTAGCGGGGGCCCACACAGATACGCAGTATTTT
TRBJ2-2	.	TRBV10-3	.	CAISDSGELFF	TGTGCCATCAGTGATTCCGGGGAGCTGTTTTTT
TRBJ2-1	.	TRBV5-4	.	CASAGSGDGSYNEQFF	TGTGCCAGCGCCGGGTCGGGGGACGGCTCCTACAATGAGCAGTTCTTC
TRBJ2-1	.	TRBV19	TRBD2	CASSTQRGGRYNEQFF	TGTGCCAGTAGTACCCAACGGGGGGGCCGATACAATGAGCAGTTCTTC
TRBJ2-7	.	TRBV5-6	TRBD1	CASSLAGGAYEQYF	TGTGCCAGCAGCTTGGCAGGGGGCGCCTACGAGCAGTACTTC
TRBJ1-2	.	TRBV5-4	.	CASSLAPGKTNYGYTF	TGTGCCAGCAGCTTGGCCCCAGGGAAGACTAACTATGGCTACACCTTC
TRBJ2-5	.	TRBV7-9	.	CASASGTGGSHQTQYF	TGTGCCAGCGCCTCGGGCACCGGGGGATCCCATCAGACCCAGTACTTC
TRBJ2-2	.	TRBV7-9	.	CASSSSGQGGELFF	TGTGCCAGCAGCTCCAGTGGGCAGGGCGGGGAGCTGTTTTTT
TRBJ2-1	.	TRBV7-8	TRBD2	CATGPGGNEQFF	TGTGCCACCGGCCCCGGGGGGAATGAGCAGTTCTTC
TRBJ1-2	.	TRBV20-1	.	CSAWESEGYTF	TGCAGTGCTTGGGAATCAGAGGGCTACACCTTC
TRBJ2-7	.	TRBV5-1	.	CASGDTAYEQYF	TGCGCCAGCGGTGACACGGCTTACGAGCAGTACTTC
TRBJ2-1	.	TRBV13	.	CASTDRDNEQFF	TGTGCCAGCACGGACCGAGACAATGAGCAGTTCTTC
TRBJ2-1	.	TRBV10-3	TRBD2	CAIRSPAGAYNEQFF	TGTGCCATCAGGTCCCCGGCGGGGGCCTACAATGAGCAGTTCTTC
TRBJ2-2	few	TRBV12-3/TRBV12-4	.	CASSFPGELFF	TGTGCCAGCAGTTTCCCTGGGGAGCTGTTTTTT
TRBJ1-2	.	TRBV12-3/TRBV12-4	TRBD1	CASTEGTAAYGYTF	TGTGCCAGCACCGAGGGGACAGCTGCCTATGGCTACACCTTC
TRBJ2-7	.	TRBV15	.	CATSRSGFYEQYF	TGTGCCACCAGCAGATCCGGGTTTTACGAGCAGTACTTC
TRBJ1-2	.	TRBV2	.	CASSEAAFFQSYTF	TGTGCCAGCAGTGAAGCGGCGTTCTTTCAAAGCTACACCTTC
TRBJ2-1	.	TRBV9	TRBD2	CASSASSGLEQFF	TGTGCCAGCAGCGCTTCCTCGGGACTAGAGCAGTTCTTC
TRBJ2-3	.	TRBV28	TRBD2	CASSLAGGRGTDTQYF	TGTGCCAGCAGTTTGGCGGGGGGCCGGGGCACAGATACGCAGTATTTT
TRBJ2-7	.	TRBV13	.	CASSLGVGAVYEQYF	TGTGCCAGCAGCTTAGGGGTTGGAGCCGTCTACGAGCAGTACTTC
TRBJ2-3	.	TRBV20-1	.	CSARGRTSSTDTQYF	TGCAGTGCTAGAGGAAGGACTTCTAGCACAGATACGCAGTATTTT
TRBJ1-5	.	TRBV5-1	TRBD1	CASSLAERLGTGGAEPQHF	TGCGCCAGCAGCTTGGCCGAAAGACTTGGGACAGGGGGCGCGGAGCCCCAGCATTTT